This T cell receptor beta chain was documented in a study of T-cell memory formation after mild COVID-19. General study points: Mainly CM and EM harbored the contracting CD4+ clones; mainly EMRA harbored the CD8+ ones.

This clonotype was detected a few times. What it recognizes is unknown. This CDR3 is 17 amino acids long. The trim removed 6 bases at V and 8 bases at J, leaving 14 bases unmatched. The germline V gene has CDR1 MNHEY and CDR2 SVGEGT. A 5'RACE reaction primed in the constant segment made cDNA libraries of TCR alpha and TCR beta, and these carried sample barcodes and UMIs. TCRdb re-called the 5' RACE reads through MiXCR, storing one row per CDR3 protein. This sample has roughly 450,000 distinct CDR3 sequences, with more than 15% found just once. This receptor was obtained from a young man who had mild COVID-19 (a few samples of this study predate the infection). Cell type and time point are not known. This chain connects TRBV6-2 or TRBV6-3 to TRBJ2-1, with 12 bases that match TRBD2. Material for sequencing was PBMCs or a T cell subset sorted from them (not recorded which). The CDR3: CASSPGLAGSLSDEQFF. The CDR3 nucleotides are TGTGCCAGCAGCCCTGGACTAGCGGGGTCTTTGAGCGATGAGCAGTTCTTC.